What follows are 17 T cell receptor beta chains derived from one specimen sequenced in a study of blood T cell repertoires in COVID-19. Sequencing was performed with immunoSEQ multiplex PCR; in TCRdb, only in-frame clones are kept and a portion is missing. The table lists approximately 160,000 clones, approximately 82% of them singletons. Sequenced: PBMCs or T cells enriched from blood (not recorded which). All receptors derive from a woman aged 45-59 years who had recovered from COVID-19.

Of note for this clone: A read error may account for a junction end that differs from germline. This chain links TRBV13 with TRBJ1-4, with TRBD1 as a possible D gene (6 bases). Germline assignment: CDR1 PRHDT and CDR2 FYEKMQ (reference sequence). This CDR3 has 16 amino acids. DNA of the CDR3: TGTGCCAGCACCTTAAAAGGCGCCGGGACAATGAAAAAACTGTTTTTT. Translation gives CASTLKGAGTMKKLFF.

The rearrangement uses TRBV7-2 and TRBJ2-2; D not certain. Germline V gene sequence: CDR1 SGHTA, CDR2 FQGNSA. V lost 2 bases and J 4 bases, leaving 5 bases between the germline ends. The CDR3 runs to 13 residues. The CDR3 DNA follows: TGTGCCAGCAGCTTAAGGAGCACCGGGGAGCTGTTTTTT. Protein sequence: CASSLRSTGELFF.

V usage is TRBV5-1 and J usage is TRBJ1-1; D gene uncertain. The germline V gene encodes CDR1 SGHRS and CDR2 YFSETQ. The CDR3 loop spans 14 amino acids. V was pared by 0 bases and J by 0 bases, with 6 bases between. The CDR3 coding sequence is TGCGCCAGCAGCTTGGACAGTTTGAACACTGAAGCTTTCTTT. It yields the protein CASSLDSLNTEAFF. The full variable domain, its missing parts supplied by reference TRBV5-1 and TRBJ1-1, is KAGVTQTPRYLIKTRGQQVTLSCSPISGHRSVSWYQQTPGQGLQFLFEYFSETQRNKGNFPGRFSGRQFSNSRSEMNVSTLELGDSALYLCASSLDSLNTEAFFGQGTRLTVV.

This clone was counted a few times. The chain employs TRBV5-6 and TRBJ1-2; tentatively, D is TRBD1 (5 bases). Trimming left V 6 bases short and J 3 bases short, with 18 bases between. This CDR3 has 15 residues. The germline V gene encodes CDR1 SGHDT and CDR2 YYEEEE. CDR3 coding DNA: TGTGCCAGCAAACTGCAACAGGCGGGGGACTATGGCTACACCTTC. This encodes CASKLQQAGDYGYTF. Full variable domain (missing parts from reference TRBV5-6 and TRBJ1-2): DAGVTQSPTHLIKTRGQQVTLRCSPKSGHDTVSWYQQALGQGPQFIFQYYEEEERQRGNFPDRFSGHQFPNYSSELNVNALLLGDSALYLCASKLQQAGDYGYTFGSGTRLTVV.

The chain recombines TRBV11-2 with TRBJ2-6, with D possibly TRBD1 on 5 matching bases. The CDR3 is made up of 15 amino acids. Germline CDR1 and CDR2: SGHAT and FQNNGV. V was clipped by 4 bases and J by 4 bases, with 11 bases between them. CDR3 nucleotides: TGTGCCAGCAGCTCCAGGGAAGACGGGGCCAACGTCCTGACTTTC. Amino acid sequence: CASSSREDGANVLTF.

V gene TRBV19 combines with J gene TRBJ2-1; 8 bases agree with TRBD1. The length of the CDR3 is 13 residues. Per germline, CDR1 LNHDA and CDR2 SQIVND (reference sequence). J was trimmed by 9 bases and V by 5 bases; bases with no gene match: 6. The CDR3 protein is CASSPQGAREQFF. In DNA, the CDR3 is TGTGCCAGTAGTCCTCAGGGGGCCCGTGAGCAGTTCTTC.

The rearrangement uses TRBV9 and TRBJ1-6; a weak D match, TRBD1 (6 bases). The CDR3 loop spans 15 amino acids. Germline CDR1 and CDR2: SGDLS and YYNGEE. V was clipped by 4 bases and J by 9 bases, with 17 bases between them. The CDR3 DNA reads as TGTGCCAGCAGCCAGGATACAGGGTCGGGTTCACCCCTCCACTTT. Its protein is CASSQDTGSGSPLHF.

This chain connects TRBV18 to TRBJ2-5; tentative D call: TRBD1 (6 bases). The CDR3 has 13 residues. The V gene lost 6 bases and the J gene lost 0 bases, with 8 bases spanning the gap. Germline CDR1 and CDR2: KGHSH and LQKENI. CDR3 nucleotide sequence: TGTGCCAGCTCCTGGACAGACCAAGAGACCCAGTACTTC. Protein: CASSWTDQETQYF. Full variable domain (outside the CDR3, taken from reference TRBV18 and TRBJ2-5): NAGVMQNPRHLVRRRGQEARLRCSPMKGHSHVYWYRQLPEEGLKFMVYLQKENIIDESGMPKERFSAEFPKEGPSILRIQQVVRGDSAAYFCASSWTDQETQYFGPGTRLLVL.

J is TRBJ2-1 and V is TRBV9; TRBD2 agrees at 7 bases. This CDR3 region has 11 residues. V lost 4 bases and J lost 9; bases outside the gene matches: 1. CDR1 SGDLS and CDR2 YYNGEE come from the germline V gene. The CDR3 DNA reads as TGTGCCAGCAGCCGCGGGGGTGAGCAGTTCTTC. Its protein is CASSRGGEQFF.

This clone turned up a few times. The CDR3 DNA sequence: TGTGCCAGCAGTTTGACAGGGAGCTATGGCTACACCTTC. This translates into CASSLTGSYGYTF. The chain combines TRBV12-3 or TRBV12-4 with TRBJ1-2, with TRBD1 matching over 7 bases. V lost 3 bases, J lost 4 bases, and 2 bases stayed unmatched. The CDR3 sequence is 13 residues long.

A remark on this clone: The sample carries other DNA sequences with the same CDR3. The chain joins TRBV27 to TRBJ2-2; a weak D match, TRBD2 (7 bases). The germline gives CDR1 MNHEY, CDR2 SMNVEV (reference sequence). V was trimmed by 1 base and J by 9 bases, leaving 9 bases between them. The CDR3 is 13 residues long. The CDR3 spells CASSLWGGRELFF. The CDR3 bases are TGTGCCAGCAGTTTATGGGGGGGCCGGGAGCTGTTTTTT.

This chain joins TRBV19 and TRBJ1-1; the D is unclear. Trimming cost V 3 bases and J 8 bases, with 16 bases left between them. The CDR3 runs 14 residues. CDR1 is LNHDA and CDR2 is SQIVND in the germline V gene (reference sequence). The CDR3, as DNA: TGTGCCAGTAGTATTAAAGTGGAGAGGGCGGAAGCTTTCTTT. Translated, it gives CASSIKVERAEAFF.

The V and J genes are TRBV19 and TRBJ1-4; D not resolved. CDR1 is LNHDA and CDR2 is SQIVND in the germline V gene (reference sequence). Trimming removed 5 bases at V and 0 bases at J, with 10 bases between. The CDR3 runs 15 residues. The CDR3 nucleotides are TGTGCCAGTAGTCCGGAGGGAGCAACTAATGAAAAACTGTTTTTT. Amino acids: CASSPEGATNEKLFF.

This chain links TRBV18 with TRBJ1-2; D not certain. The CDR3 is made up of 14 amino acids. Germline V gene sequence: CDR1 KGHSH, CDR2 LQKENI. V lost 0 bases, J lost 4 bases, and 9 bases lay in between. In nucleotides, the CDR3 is TGTGCCAGCTCACCACCGGCGGAACTCTATGGCTACACCTTC. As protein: CASSPPAELYGYTF.

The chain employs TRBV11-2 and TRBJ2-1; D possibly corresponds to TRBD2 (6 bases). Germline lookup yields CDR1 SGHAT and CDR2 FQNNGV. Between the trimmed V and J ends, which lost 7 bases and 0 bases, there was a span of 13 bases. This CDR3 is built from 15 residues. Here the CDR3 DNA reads TGTGCCAGCACCCGGACTACAAACTCCTACAATGAGCAGTTCTTC. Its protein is CASTRTTNSYNEQFF. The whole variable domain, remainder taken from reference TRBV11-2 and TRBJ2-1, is EAGVAQSPRYKIIEKRQSVAFWCNPISGHATLYWYQQILGQGPKLLIQFQNNGVVDDSQLPKDRFSAERLKGVDSTLKIQPAKLEDSAVYLCASTRTTNSYNEQFFGPGTRLTVL.

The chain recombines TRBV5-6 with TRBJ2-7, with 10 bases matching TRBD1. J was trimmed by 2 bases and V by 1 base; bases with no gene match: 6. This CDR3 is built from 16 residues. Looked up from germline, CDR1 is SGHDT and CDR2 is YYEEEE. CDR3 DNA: TGTGCCAGCAGCTTGTTCGGGACAGGGGCGACCTACGAGCAGTACGTC. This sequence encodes CASSLFGTGATYEQYV.

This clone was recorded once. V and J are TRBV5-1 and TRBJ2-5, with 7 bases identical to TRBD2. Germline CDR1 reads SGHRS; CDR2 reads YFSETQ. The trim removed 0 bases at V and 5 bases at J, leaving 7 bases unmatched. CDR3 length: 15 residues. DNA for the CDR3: TGCGCCAGCAGCTTGGGGTCTAGCGGAAGGGAGACCCAGTACTTC. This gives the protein CASSLGSSGRETQYF. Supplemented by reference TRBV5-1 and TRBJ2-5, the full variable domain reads KAGVTQTPRYLIKTRGQQVTLSCSPISGHRSVSWYQQTPGQGLQFLFEYFSETQRNKGNFPGRFSGRQFSNSRSEMNVSTLELGDSALYLCASSLGSSGRETQYFGPGTRLLVL.